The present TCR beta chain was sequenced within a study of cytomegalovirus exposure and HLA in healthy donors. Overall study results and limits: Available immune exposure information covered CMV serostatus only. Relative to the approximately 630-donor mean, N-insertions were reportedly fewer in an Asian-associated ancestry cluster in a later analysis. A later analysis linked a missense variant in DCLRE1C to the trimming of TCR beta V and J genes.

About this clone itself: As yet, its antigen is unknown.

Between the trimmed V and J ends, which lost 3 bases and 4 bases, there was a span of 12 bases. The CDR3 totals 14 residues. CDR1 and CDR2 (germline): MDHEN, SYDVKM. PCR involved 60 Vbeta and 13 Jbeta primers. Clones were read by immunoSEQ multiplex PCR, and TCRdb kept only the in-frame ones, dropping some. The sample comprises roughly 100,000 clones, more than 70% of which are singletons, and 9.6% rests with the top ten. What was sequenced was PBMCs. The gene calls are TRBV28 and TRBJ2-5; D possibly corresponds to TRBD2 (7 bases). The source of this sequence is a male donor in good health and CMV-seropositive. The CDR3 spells CASSLERGGETQYF. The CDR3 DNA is TGTGCCAGCAGTTTGGAAAGGGGGGGAGAGACCCAGTACTTC. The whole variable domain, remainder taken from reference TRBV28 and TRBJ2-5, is DVKVTQSSRYLVKRTGEKVFLECVQDMDHENMFWYRQDPGLGLRLIYFSYDVKMKEKGDIPEGYSVSREKKERFSLILESASTNQTSMYLCASSLERGGETQYFGPGTRLLVL.